This T cell receptor (beta chain) was obtained from a study of blood T cells in healthy people across ages. Study as a whole: For every two T cells, template switching captured about one barcoded beta molecule.

Study results and limitations: Lack of knowledge of donor CMV status possibly confounded expanded clonotype changes. In older individuals, TCR beta diversity per million T cells was lower, falling roughly linearly with age.

The donors, aged roughly 6 to 95, were healthy Caucasians from Russia. A sample-barcoded 5' primer and a J-beta primer mix were used in a second PCR of roughly 6 to 11 cycles. MiXCR, applied by TCRdb to the 5' RACE reads, yields one record per CDR3 protein. Of about 640,000 distinct CDR3 sequences detected, 45% to 65% appear once; the ten largest clones hold approximately 37%. From germline, CDR1 is MDHEN and CDR2 SYDVKM. The CDR3 contains 11 residues. Trimming cost V 6 bases and J 10 bases, with 12 bases left between them. This clonotype was seen a few times. Its antigen is undetermined. This clonotype was sampled from a man between 60 and 75 years old in good health. The specimen sequenced was blood. The chain uses TRBV28 and TRBJ1-2, with D possibly being TRBD1 (5 bases). The chain's CDR3 is CASSLRETYTF. The CDR3 nucleotides read TGTGCCAGCAGCCTCAGGGAAACCTACACCTTC.